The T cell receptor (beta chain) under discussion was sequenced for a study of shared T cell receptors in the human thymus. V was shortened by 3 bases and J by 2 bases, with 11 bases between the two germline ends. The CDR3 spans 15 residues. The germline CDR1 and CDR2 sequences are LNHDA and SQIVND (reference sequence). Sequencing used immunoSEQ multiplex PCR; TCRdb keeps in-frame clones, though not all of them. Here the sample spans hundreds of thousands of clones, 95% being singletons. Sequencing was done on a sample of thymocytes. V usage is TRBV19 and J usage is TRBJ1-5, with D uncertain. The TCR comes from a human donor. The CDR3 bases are TGTGCCAGTAGTATGGGCAGGTTTGGCAATCAGCCCCAGCATTTT. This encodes CASSMGRFGNQPQHF.